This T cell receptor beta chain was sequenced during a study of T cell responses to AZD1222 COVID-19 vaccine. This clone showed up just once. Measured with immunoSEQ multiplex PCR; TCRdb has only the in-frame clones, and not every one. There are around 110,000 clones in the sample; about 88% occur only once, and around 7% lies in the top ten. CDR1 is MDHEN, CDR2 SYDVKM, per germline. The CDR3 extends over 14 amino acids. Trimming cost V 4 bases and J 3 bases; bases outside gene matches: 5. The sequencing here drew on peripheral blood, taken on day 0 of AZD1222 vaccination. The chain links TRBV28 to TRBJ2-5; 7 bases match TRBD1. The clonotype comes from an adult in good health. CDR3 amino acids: CASSSYDREETQYF. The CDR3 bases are TGTGCCAGCAGTTCCTACGACAGGGAAGAGACCCAGTACTTC.